The next 13 T cell receptor beta chains were all read from a single sample in a study of control samples from healthy donors and cancer patients. Generated by immunoSEQ multiplex PCR, the TCRdb table keeps only in-frame clones and is missing some. The sample lists 100,000 or so clones, 80% to 90% seen once, with less than 15% in the top ten. The sequenced material came from blood. Receptor source: a woman between 45 and 65 years old in good health.

CDR3 region: CASSEGLAANTGELFF. In DNA form, the CDR3 reads TGTGCCAGCAGTGAGGGTTTGGCGGCGAACACCGGGGAGCTGTTTTTT. J is TRBJ2-2 and V is TRBV2, with unresolved D. V lost 3 bases and J lost 0, with 11 bases in between. This CDR3 has 16 residues. Germline CDR1 is SNHLY and CDR2 is FYNNEI.

The chain couples TRBV7-9 to TRBJ2-1, with D tentatively TRBD1 (6 bases). The V gene's germline CDR1 is SEHNR and CDR2 FQNEAQ (reference sequence). The CDR3 consists of 14 residues. V dropped 1 base and J dropped 6 bases, with 10 bases sitting between them. CDR3 residues: CASSLGLGANEQFF. Written as DNA, the CDR3 is TGTGCCAGCAGCTTAGGTCTGGGGGCCAATGAGCAGTTCTTC.

This chain links TRBV2 with TRBJ1-6; no reliable D call. This CDR3 has 15 amino acids. CDR1 and CDR2 from the germline V gene are SNHLY and FYNNEI. V was pared by 3 bases and J by 7 bases, with 13 bases between. The CDR3 loop reads CASSDVRERNSPLHF. CDR3 bases: TGTGCCAGCAGTGATGTTCGGGAGAGAAATTCACCCCTCCACTTT.

This sequence joins TRBV19 and TRBJ2-5; TRBD1 agrees at 8 bases. This CDR3 comprises 14 residues. V lost 5 bases and J lost 1; bases outside the gene matches: 3. CDR1 is LNHDA and CDR2 is SQIVND in the germline V gene (reference sequence). Written as DNA, the CDR3 is TGTGCCAGTAGTCTGGGACAGGTCCAAGAGACCCAGTACTTC. Translated, it gives CASSLGQVQETQYF.

This sequence joins TRBV7-6 and TRBJ1-2; D not certain. Germline V CDR1 and CDR2: SGHVS, FNYEAQ. The V end was cut by 0 bases, the J end by 8 bases, with 16 bases between. CDR3 length: 15 residues. For the CDR3, the DNA is TGTGCCAGCAGCTTAGCGACGGACGGTATGTCGGGCTACACCTTC. Its translation: CASSLATDGMSGYTF.

The genes are TRBV4-1 and TRBJ2-7; TRBD2 aligns across 10 bases. V shed 3 bases, J shed 0 bases, and the junction held 2 bases outside the gene matches. The CDR3 extends over 15 amino acids. The V gene's germline CDR1 is MGHRA and CDR2 YSYEKL. The DNA for the CDR3 is TGCGCCAGCAGCCATAGCGGGGGGAGCTCCTACGAGCAGTACTTC. It is translated as CASSHSGGSSYEQYF.

This clone was seen only once. The V and J genes are TRBV7-2 and TRBJ1-1; no reliable D call. From germline, CDR1 is SGHTA and CDR2 FQGNSA. The CDR3 totals 15 residues. Trimming took 5 bases from V and 2 from J, leaving 15 bases between them. The CDR3 DNA reads as TGTGCCAGCAGCGCCCCCCCGGTGGGCAACACTGAAGCTTTCTTT. Its protein is CASSAPPVGNTEAFF.

The chain joins TRBV3-1 (or the pseudogene TRBV3-2) to TRBJ2-3, with D unclear. V shed 5 bases and J shed 3 bases, with 15 bases lying between them. This CDR3 has 15 amino acids. In germline, CDR1 is LGHDT, CDR2 YNNKEL (reference sequence). The DNA of the CDR3 is TGTGCCAGCAGCGAGACCCTGGCCTCGACAGATACGCAGTATTTT. Translated: CASSETLASTDTQYF.

Worth noting for this clone: The same CDR3 is also encoded by other DNA sequences in this sample. J is TRBJ1-2 and V is TRBV6-5; no reliable D call. Germline V gives CDR1 MNHEY, CDR2 SVGAGI. The CDR3 is 13 residues long. Trimming removed 2 bases at V and 5 bases at J, with 9 bases between. The CDR3: CASSYDLLYGYTF. CDR3 DNA: TGTGCCAGCAGTTACGACCTACTATATGGCTACACCTTC.

CDR3 sequence reads: CASSSIPRVSYEQYF. CDR3 nucleotide sequence: TGTGCCAGCAGCTCGATCCCCAGGGTTAGCTACGAGCAGTACTTC. The rearrangement joins TRBV7-2 to TRBJ2-7, with D maybe TRBD1 (5 bases). CDR3 length equals 15 residues. CDR1 is SGHTA, CDR2 FQGNSA, per germline. The V and J ends lost 4 bases and 3 bases respectively, with 16 bases between them.

The chain recombines TRBV9 with TRBJ1-2; no definite D call. The CDR3 is 13 residues long. Deletions cut 4 bases from V and 4 bases from J, with 11 bases between. Germline lookup yields CDR1 SGDLS and CDR2 YYNGEE. CDR3 nucleotide sequence: TGTGCCAGCAGCCCAAGGACGGTCTATGGCTACACCTTC. It yields the protein CASSPRTVYGYTF.

The chain combines TRBV25-1 with TRBJ1-2; D remains unclear. The CDR3 extends over 11 amino acids. From germline, CDR1 is MGHDK and CDR2 SYGVNS. V was clipped by 3 bases and J by 4 bases, with 3 bases between them. CDR3 sequence: CASSEVYGYTF. The CDR3 DNA reads TGTGCCAGCAGTGAGGTCTATGGCTACACCTTC.

The CDR3 sequence: CASSQDTGLGGYTF. In nucleotides, the CDR3 is TGCGCCAGCAGCCAAGATACGGGTCTAGGCGGCTACACCTTC. The chain uses TRBV4-3 and TRBJ1-2; D gene unclear. This CDR3 contains 14 residues. V was trimmed by 0 bases and J by 8 bases, leaving 13 bases between them. CDR1 LGHNA and CDR2 YSLEER come from the germline V gene.